The clone carrying this T cell receptor (beta chain) appeared a few times. Its antigen is not known. The CDR3 contains 13 residues. Per the germline V gene, CDR1 is SNHLY and CDR2 is FYNNEI. V lost 4 bases, J lost 5 bases, and 4 bases stayed unmatched. The data were taken from a study of response to subunit inactivated influenza vaccine. TCRdb reprocessed the RT-PCR reads with MiXCR, giving one entry per CDR3 protein. This table has a few hundred thousand distinct CDR3 sequences, about a fifth appearing once. Overall study results and limits: Few additional T cells are recruited per seasonal influenza vaccination, authors suggested.

This sequence was found in a man aged 50 to 75 who received an inactivated influenza vaccine. V gene TRBV2 combines with J gene TRBJ1-2; 7 bases align to TRBD1. The sample was PBMCs from blood, taken about 19 months after vaccination. CDR3 sequence (DNA): TGTGCCAGCAGTGGCTTGACAGGGTATGGCTACACCTTC. It translates to CASSGLTGYGYTF.